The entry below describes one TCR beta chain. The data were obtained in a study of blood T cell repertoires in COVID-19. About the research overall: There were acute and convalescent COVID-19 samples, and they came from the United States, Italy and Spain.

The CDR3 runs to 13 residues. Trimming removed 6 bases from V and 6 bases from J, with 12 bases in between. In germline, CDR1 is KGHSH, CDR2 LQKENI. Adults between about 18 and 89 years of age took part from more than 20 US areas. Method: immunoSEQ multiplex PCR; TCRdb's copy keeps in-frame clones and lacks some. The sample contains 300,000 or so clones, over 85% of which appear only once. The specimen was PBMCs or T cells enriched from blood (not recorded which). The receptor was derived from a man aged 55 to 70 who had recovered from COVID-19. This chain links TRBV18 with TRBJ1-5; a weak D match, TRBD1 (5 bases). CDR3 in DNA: TGTGCCAGCTCTACACGGGGGAGTCAGCCCCAGCATTTT. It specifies CASSTRGSQPQHF.